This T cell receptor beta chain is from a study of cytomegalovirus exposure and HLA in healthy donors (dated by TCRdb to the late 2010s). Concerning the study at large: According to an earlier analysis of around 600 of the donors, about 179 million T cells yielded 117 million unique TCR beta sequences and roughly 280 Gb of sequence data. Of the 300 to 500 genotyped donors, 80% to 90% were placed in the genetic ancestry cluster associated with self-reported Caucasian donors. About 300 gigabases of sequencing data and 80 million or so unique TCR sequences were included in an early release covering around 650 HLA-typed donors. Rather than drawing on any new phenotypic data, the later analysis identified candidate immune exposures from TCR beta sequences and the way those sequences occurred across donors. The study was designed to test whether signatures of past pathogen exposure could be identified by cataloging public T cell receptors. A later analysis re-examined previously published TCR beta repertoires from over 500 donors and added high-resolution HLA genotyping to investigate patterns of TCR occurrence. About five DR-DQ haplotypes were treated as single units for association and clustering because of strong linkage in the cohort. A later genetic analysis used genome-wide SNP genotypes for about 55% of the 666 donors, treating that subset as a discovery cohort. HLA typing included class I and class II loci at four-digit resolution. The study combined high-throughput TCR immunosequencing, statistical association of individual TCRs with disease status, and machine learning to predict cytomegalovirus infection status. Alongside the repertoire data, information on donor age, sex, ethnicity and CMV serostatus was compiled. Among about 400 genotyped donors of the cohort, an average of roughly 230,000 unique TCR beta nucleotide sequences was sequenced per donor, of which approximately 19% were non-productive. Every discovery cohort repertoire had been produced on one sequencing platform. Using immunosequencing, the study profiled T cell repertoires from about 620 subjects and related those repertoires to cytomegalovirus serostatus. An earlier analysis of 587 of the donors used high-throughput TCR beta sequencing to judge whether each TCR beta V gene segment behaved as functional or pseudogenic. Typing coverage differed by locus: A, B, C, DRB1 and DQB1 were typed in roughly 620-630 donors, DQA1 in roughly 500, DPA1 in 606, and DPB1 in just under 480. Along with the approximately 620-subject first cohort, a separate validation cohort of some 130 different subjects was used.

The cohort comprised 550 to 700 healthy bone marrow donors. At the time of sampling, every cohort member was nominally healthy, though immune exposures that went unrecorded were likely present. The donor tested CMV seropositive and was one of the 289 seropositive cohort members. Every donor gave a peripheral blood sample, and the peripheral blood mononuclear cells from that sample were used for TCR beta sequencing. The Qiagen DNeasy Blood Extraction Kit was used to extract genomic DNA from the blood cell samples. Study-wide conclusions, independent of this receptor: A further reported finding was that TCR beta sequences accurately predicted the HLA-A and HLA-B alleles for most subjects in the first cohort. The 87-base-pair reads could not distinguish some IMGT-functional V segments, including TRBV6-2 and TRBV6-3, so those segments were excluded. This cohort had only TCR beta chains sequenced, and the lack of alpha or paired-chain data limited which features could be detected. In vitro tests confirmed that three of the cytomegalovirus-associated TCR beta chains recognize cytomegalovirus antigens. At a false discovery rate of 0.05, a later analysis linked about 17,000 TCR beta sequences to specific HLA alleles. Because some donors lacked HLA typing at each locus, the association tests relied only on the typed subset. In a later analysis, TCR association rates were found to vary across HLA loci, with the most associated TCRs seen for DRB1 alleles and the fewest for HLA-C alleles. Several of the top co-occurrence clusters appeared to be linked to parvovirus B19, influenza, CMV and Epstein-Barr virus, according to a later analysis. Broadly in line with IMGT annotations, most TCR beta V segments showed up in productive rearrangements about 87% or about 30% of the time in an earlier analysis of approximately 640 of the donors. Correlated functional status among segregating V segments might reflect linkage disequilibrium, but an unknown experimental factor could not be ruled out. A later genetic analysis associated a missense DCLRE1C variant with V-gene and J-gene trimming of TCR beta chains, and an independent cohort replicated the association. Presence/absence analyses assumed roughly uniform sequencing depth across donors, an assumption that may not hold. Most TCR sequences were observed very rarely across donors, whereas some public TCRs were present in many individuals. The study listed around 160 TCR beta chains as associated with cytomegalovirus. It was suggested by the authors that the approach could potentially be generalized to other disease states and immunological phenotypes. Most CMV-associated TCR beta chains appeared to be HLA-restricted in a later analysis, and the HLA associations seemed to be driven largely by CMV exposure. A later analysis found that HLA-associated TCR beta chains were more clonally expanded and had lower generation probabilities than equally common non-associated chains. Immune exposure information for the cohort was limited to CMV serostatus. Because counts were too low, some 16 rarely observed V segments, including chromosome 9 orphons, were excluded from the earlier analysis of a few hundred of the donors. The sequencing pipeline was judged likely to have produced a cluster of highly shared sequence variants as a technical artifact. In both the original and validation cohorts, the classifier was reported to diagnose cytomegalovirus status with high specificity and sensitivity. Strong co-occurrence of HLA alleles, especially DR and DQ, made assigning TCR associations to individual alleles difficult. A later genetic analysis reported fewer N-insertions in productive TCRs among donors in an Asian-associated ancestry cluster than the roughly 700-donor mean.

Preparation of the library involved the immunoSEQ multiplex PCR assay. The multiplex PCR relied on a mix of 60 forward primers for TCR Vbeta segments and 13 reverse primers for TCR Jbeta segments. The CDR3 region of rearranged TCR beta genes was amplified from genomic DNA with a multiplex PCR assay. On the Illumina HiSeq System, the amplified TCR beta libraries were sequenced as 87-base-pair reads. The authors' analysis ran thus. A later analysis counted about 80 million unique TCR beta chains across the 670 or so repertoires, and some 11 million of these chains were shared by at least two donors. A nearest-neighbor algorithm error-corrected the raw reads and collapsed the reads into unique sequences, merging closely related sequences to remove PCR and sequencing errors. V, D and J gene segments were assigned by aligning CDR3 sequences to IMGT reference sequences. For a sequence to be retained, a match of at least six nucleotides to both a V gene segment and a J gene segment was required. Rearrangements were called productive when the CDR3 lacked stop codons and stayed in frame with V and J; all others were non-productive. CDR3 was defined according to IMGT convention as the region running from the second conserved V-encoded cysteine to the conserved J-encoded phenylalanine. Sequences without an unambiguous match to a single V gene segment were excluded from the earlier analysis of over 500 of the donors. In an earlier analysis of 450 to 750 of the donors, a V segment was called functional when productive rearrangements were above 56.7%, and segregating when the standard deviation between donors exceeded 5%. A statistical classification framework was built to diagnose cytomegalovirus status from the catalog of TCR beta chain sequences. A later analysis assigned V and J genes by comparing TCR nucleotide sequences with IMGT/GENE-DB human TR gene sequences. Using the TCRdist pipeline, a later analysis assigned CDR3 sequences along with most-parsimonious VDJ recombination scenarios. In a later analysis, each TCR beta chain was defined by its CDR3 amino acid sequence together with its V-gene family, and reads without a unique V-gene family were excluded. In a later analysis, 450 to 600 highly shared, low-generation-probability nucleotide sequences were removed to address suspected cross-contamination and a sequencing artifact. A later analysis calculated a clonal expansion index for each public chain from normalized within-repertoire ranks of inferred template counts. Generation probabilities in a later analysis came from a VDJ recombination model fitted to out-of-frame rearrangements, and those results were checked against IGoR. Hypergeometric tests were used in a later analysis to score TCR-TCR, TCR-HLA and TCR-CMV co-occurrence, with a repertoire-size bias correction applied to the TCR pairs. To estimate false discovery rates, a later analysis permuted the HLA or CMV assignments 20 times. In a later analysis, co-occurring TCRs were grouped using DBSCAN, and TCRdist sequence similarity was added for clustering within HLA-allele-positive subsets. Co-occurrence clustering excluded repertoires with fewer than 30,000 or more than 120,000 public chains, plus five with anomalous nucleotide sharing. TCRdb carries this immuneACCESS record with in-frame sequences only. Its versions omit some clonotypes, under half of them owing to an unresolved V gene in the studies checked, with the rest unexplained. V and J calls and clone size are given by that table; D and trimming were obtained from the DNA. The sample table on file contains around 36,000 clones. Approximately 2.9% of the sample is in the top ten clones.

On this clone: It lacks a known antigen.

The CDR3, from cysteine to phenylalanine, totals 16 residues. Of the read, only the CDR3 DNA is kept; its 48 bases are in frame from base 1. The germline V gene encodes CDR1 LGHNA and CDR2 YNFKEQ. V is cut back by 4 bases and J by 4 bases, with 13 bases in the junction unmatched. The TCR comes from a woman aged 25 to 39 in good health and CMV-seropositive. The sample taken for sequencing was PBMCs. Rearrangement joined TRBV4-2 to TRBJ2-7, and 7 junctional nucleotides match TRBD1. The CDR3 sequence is CASSPQGDESRYEQYF. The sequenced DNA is TGTGCCAGCAGCCCCCAGGGGGACGAAAGTCGGTACGAGCAGTACTTC.